The 11 T cell receptor beta chains below were found in one sample sequenced in a study of tumor T cells in aggressive B-cell lymphoma. Sequenced by immunoSEQ multiplex PCR; TCRdb stores in-frame clones only, minus some. The profile covers about 3,100 clones, with 69% appearing a single time and over 9% taken by the ten largest. The source material was tumor tissue. These receptors were taken from an adult with diffuse large B cell lymphoma.

This rearrangement joins TRBV5-4 to TRBJ1-2; D is undetermined. Germline V gene lookup returns CDR1 SGHNT and CDR2 YYREEE (reference sequence). V dropped 0 bases and J dropped 3 bases, with 15 bases sitting between them. This CDR3 has 16 residues. In DNA, the CDR3 is TGTGCCAGCAGCTTGGGGGGAGGTGTTGGGGACTATGGCTACACCTTC. It yields the protein CASSLGGGVGDYGYTF.

The V and J genes are TRBV5-5 and TRBJ1-5, with D possibly matching TRBD1 (5 bases). The CDR3 loop spans 14 amino acids. V gave up 0 bases and J gave up 3 bases, with 7 bases separating them. In germline, CDR1 is SGHKS, CDR2 YYEKEE (reference sequence). CDR3 region: CASSLGRDNQPQHF. The CDR3 coding sequence is TGTGCCAGCAGCTTGGGCAGGGACAATCAGCCCCAGCATTTT.

The J gene is TRBJ2-1, the V gene TRBV10-3; the match to TRBD2 covers 7 bases. The germline CDR1 and CDR2 sequences are ENHRY and SYGVKD. This CDR3 is 16 amino acids long. J gave up 8 bases and V 0 bases, and 10 bases lay outside the gene matches. For the CDR3, the DNA is TGTGCCATCAGTGAGTCATTGGCTAGCGGAGGCGATGAGCAGTTCTTC. It encodes CAISESLASGGDEQFF.

The count of this clone is one. The chain is built from TRBV7-2 and TRBJ1-2, with a tentative D call TRBD1 (6 bases). From germline, CDR1 is SGHTA and CDR2 FQGNSA. This CDR3 spans 15 amino acids. The V and J ends lost 5 bases and 8 bases respectively, with 21 bases between them. The CDR3 nucleotides are TGTGCCAGCAGCCAAGCCGGGACACCCCGGGGAGGCTACACCTTC. Residues: CASSQAGTPRGGYTF.

The gene calls are TRBV10-3 and TRBJ1-1; 7 bases agree with TRBD1. This CDR3 comprises 14 residues. The V segment lost 5 bases and the J segment 1 base; nucleotides outside the gene matches: 4. From germline, CDR1 is ENHRY and CDR2 SYGVKD. In DNA, the CDR3 is TGTGCCATCAGTAGGACAGGTACGAACACTGAAGCTTTCTTT. It translates to CAISRTGTNTEAFF.

In the case of this clone: Given the absence of the conserved phenylalanine or tryptophan at the CDR3 end, a read error is likely. V and J are TRBV4-2 and TRBJ1-1, with TRBD1 identical over 10 bases. This CDR3 has 17 amino acids. Trimming took 2 bases from V and 0 from J; bases not matched to a gene: 6. CDR1 is LGHNA and CDR2 is YNFKEQ in the germline V gene. DNA of the CDR3: TGTGCCAGCAGCCAAACGGACAGGGGGTGGGTGAACACTGAAGCTTTCCTT. Translated: CASSQTDRGWVNTEAFL.

This clone was observed a handful of times. The chain is built from TRBV6-6 and TRBJ2-1; no firm D call. This CDR3 comprises 16 residues. V was pared by 5 bases and J by 3 bases, with 17 bases between. Germline V CDR1 and CDR2: MNHNY, SVGAGI (reference sequence). The CDR3 spells CASSRGSRRNYNEQFF. CDR3 bases: TGTGCCAGCAGTCGTGGATCGCGGCGCAACTACAATGAGCAGTTCTTC.

As for this clone: One end of the junction fails to match germline, which may point to a read error. This CDR3 is also generated by other DNA sequences in the sample. V usage is TRBV5-1 and J usage is TRBJ2-3; 9 bases are a match to TRBD2. Germline CDR1 SGHRS, CDR2 YFSETQ. CDR3 size: 18 residues. The CDR3 reads CASSSGGLARTSTDTQYF. The CDR3 DNA follows: TGCGCTAGCAGCTCAGGGGGACTAGCAAGAACTAGCACAGATACGCAGTATTTT.

The chain carries TRBV30 and TRBJ2-5; 8 nucleotides match TRBD2. The CDR3 runs to 15 residues. Germline CDR1 GTSNPN, CDR2 SVGIG (reference sequence). J was trimmed by 2 bases and V by 5 bases; bases with no gene match: 10. CDR3 nucleotide sequence: TGTGCCTGGGAAAAAGGACTAGCAACGCAAGAGACCCAGTACTTC. Amino acids: CAWEKGLATQETQYF. Based on the CDR3 plus reference TRBV30 and TRBJ2-5, the full variable domain is SQTIHQWPATLVQPVGSPLSLECTVEGTSNPNLYWYRQAAGRGLQLLFYSVGIGQISSEVPQNLSASRPQDRQFILSSKKLLLSDSGFYLCAWEKGLATQETQYFGPGTRLLVL.

The chain is built from TRBV18 and TRBJ2-5; TRBD2 matches 10 bases. There are 14 residues in the CDR3. V shed 3 bases, J shed 11 bases, and the junction held 9 bases outside the gene matches. Germline loops: CDR1 KGHSH, CDR2 LQKENI. Written as DNA, the CDR3 is TGTGCCAGCTCACCGACTAGCGGGCATTGGGAGCAGTACTTC. It is translated as CASSPTSGHWEQYF.

This rearrangement joins TRBV11-3 to TRBJ2-2, with TRBD2 matching over 8 bases. CDR1 SGHNT and CDR2 YENEEA come from the germline V gene. This CDR3 is 16 amino acids long. With V trimmed by 8 bases and J by 2 bases, 10 bases remained unmatched. The CDR3, as DNA: TGTGCCAGCGCAGCCGGGAGGGCCTCTAACACCGGGGAGCTGTTTTTT. Translating it yields CASAAGRASNTGELFF.